The clone carrying this T cell receptor beta chain has more than one count but fewer than ten. The antigen remains unidentified. This record belongs to a study of cytomegalovirus exposure and HLA in healthy donors. Broader study findings: Prediction of most subjects' HLA-A and HLA-B alleles by TCR beta sequences was reportedly accurate. Sequencing probably produced one cluster of sequence variants that were highly shared. Cytomegalovirus-associated status was assigned to more than 150 TCR beta chains. Further analysis, carried out later, found HLA-associated TCR beta chains more clonally expanded than equally common other chains.

The CDR3 spans 15 residues. The V gene's germline CDR1 is SGHNT and CDR2 YYREEE (reference sequence). V dropped 4 bases and J dropped 2 bases, with 16 bases sitting between them. A multiplex PCR was run with 60 Vbeta primers and 13 Jbeta primers. Only in-frame clones appear in the TCRdb table, and some are missing; sequencing was by immunoSEQ multiplex PCR. This table has 100,000 or so clones, about 81% appearing once. The receptor was derived from a man aged 35-49 years in good health and CMV-seronegative. Sequencing was done on a sample of PBMCs. The J gene is TRBJ2-7, the V gene TRBV5-4, with D possibly matching TRBD2 (5 bases). The CDR3 spells CASSTPGDYPYEQYF. CDR3 sequence (DNA): TGTGCCAGCAGCACTCCCGGCGACTACCCCTACGAGCAGTACTTC.